This T cell receptor beta chain comes out of a study of OX40 agonist ivuxolimab in advanced cancers. Germline V gives CDR1 SQVTM, CDR2 ANQGSEA. V gave up 2 bases and J gave up 6 bases; unmatched junction bases: 1. The CDR3 is 12 amino acids. TCRdb keeps only in-frame clones here, not all; method: immunoSEQ multiplex PCR. The table shows approximately 96,000 clones, with 90% occurring only once. This clonotype originated in an adult with an advanced solid tumor such as melanoma, head and neck, liver or kidney cancer. The sequenced sample was CD4+ or CD8+ T cells sorted from blood, obtained in a trial of the OX40 agonist ivuxolimab. V usage is TRBV29-1 and J usage is TRBJ2-3; 8 bases match TRBD1. The CDR3 region is CSVEQGADTQYF. The CDR3 coding sequence is TGCAGCGTTGAACAGGGGGCGGATACGCAGTATTTT.